This is a list of T cell receptor beta chains from one sample in a study of cytomegalovirus exposure and HLA in healthy donors. TCRdb's copy holds only in-frame clones and misses some; the assay was immunoSEQ multiplex PCR. The table lists around 110,000 clones, roughly 76% of them singletons, with 2% to 2.5% in the top ten. The sequenced sample consisted of PBMCs. Every receptor here comes from a man aged 25 to 45 in good health and CMV-seronegative. CDR3s include the opening cysteine and the closing phenylalanine or tryptophan. A D gene is named only where the DNA matches it firmly. A row's size may be missing; if present it is once, few, many or a size class.

TRBJ1-3 - TRBV4-3 TRBD1 CASSQDWTGENTIYF TGCGCCAGCAGCCAAGACTGGACAGGGGAAAACACCATATATTTT
TRBJ1-6 - TRBV2 - CASSGEPNSPLHF TGTGCCAGCAGTGGGGAGCCAAATTCACCCCTCCACTTT
TRBJ1-1 - TRBV7-2 TRBD1 CASSLRDRSLRAEAFF TGTGCCAGCAGCCTTCGGGACAGGTCCCTACGGGCTGAAGCTTTCTTT
TRBJ2-3 - TRBV7-9 TRBD1 CASSYGQGSDTQYF TGTGCCAGCAGCTACGGACAGGGGTCGGATACGCAGTATTTT
TRBJ2-1 once TRBV27 TRBD1 CASSLDRGHEQFF TGTGCCAGCAGTTTAGACAGGGGGCATGAGCAGTTCTTC
TRBJ2-3 - TRBV20-1 - CSGHWGTQYF TGCAGCGGACATTGGGGTACGCAGTATTTT
TRBJ1-5 - TRBV6-1 - CASSEVGQGPQHF TGTGCCAGCAGTGAAGTAGGGCAGGGACCCCAGCATTTT
TRBJ2-1 - TRBV28 TRBD2 CASTGAGLAGLGEQFF TGTGCCAGTACTGGGGCGGGACTAGCGGGGTTAGGAGAGCAGTTCTTC
TRBJ1-1 - TRBV5-8 - CASSLRGRTEAFF TGTGCCAGCAGCCTCAGGGGTCGCACTGAAGCTTTCTTT
TRBJ2-3 many TRBV19 - CASSIDGSPHTQYF TGTGCCAGTAGTATTGACGGGAGCCCCCATACGCAGTATTTT
TRBJ2-7 - TRBV2 TRBD1 CAGRTGDSYEQYF TGTGCCGGCAGGACAGGGGACTCCTACGAGCAGTACTTC
TRBJ1-4 - TRBV6-5 - CASSYRGKLFF TGTGCCAGCAGTTACCGGGGAAAACTGTTTTTT
TRBJ1-3 - TRBV6-5 - CASSPGWSSGNTIYF TGTGCCAGCAGTCCGGGTTGGAGCTCTGGAAACACCATATATTTT
TRBJ1-1 - TRBV19 - CASSIRVQGLTEAFF TGTGCCAGTAGTATAAGGGTACAGGGTCTCACTGAAGCTTTCTTT
TRBJ2-1 - TRBV4-2 TRBD2 CASSPFANSGDDNEQFF TGTGCCAGCAGCCCCTTCGCCAATAGCGGGGATGACAATGAGCAGTTCTTC
TRBJ2-4 few TRBV2 - CASSEEEGLNIQYF TGTGCCAGCAGTGAAGAGGAGGGCCTGAACATTCAGTACTTC
TRBJ1-4 - TRBV7-8 - CASSPSWREGSEKLFF TGTGCCAGCAGCCCCTCCTGGAGGGAAGGATCGGAAAAACTGTTTTTT
TRBJ2-3 - TRBV5-6 TRBD1 CASRYDRGRADTQYF TGTGCCAGCAGATACGACAGGGGGAGGGCAGATACGCAGTATTTT
TRBJ2-3 - TRBV28 - CANPSSRGRTDTQYF TGTGCCAACCCGAGTTCGAGAGGGCGGACAGATACGCAGTATTTT
TRBJ2-3 few TRBV5-6 TRBD2 CASSLAALAGGPGDTQYF TGTGCCAGCAGCTTGGCGGCTCTAGCGGGGGGGCCCGGGGATACGCAGTATTTT
TRBJ1-4 - TRBV28 TRBD1 CASSFVGTGREKLFF TGTGCCAGCAGTTTCGTCGGGACAGGGAGGGAAAAACTGTTTTTT
TRBJ1-5 once TRBV27 TRBD1 CASRLGQVSNQPQHF TGTGCCAGCAGACTCGGACAGGTTAGCAATCAGCCCCAGCATTTT
TRBJ2-7 - TRBV5-1 - CASSFQGGYEQYF TGCGCCAGCAGCTTCCAGGGTGGGTACGAGCAGTACTTC
TRBJ2-1 - TRBV27 - CASSLGAEQFF TGTGCCAGCAGTTTAGGGGCTGAGCAGTTCTTC
TRBJ1-4 - TRBV7-2 TRBD1 CASSSTGAFNEKLFF TGTGCCAGCAGCTCGACAGGGGCCTTTAATGAAAAACTGTTTTTT
TRBJ1-4 - TRBV11-2 - CASSLSIRSREKLFF TGTGCCAGCAGCTTGAGTATCCGATCGAGGGAAAAACTGTTTTTT
TRBJ1-1 - TRBV19 TRBD1 CASSPGTANTEAFF TGTGCCAGTAGTCCCGGGACAGCGAACACTGAAGCTTTCTTT
TRBJ2-2 - TRBV5-6 TRBD1 CASSARGPGELFF TGTGCCAGCAGCGCCAGGGGGCCTGGGGAGCTGTTTTTT
TRBJ1-2 - TRBV7-9 - CASSPRIMAARGYGYTF TGTGCCAGCAGCCCTAGAATTATGGCGGCGCGGGGCTATGGCTACACCTTC
TRBJ2-1 - TRBV6-5 - CASSLRSYNEQFF TGTGCCAGCAGTCTTCGCTCCTACAATGAGCAGTTCTTC
TRBJ1-1 once TRBV30 - CAWSVQGNTEAFF TGTGCCTGGAGTGTACAGGGAAACACTGAAGCTTTCTTT
TRBJ1-2 - TRBV19 - CASSIPGAPSGYTF TGTGCCAGTAGTATTCCAGGGGCCCCCTCTGGCTACACCTTC
TRBJ1-3 - TRBV7-8 - CASSLGRSGNTIYF TGTGCCAGCAGCTTGGGGCGTAGTGGAAACACCATATATTTT
TRBJ1-3 - TRBV28 - CASSLRGSGNTIYF TGTGCCAGCAGTTTAAGGGGCTCTGGAAACACCATATATTTT
TRBJ2-2 few TRBV28 TRBD1 CASSRRQGIDDGELFF TGTGCCAGCAGCCGAAGACAGGGGATTGATGACGGGGAGCTGTTTTTT
TRBJ2-5 few TRBV11-2 - CASSSSTGNLWTQYF TGTGCCAGCAGCTCCTCGACAGGCAACCTGTGGACCCAGTACTTC
TRBJ2-3 - TRBV13 - CASSSSLATSLRTRDTQYF TGTGCCAGCAGCTCCTCACTAGCCACTAGCCTTAGAACAAGGGATACGCAGTATTTT
TRBJ1-1 - TRBV2 TRBD1 CASSPTGGYTEAFF TGTGCCAGCAGTCCAACAGGGGGATACACTGAAGCTTTCTTT
TRBJ1-2 - TRBV9 - CASSAGGTTNYGYTF TGTGCCAGCAGCGCCGGAGGGACCACTAACTATGGCTACACCTTC
TRBJ1-5 - TRBV30 - CAWSVRGQFNQPQHF TGTGCCTGGAGTGTACGAGGACAGTTCAATCAGCCCCAGCATTTT
TRBJ2-7 - TRBV6-6 TRBD2 CAINWGGSYEQYF TGTGCCATTAATTGGGGAGGGTCCTACGAGCAGTACTTC
TRBJ2-1 - TRBV5-1 TRBD1 CASSLSRGKEQFF TGCGCCAGCAGCTTAAGCAGGGGGAAGGAGCAGTTCTTC
TRBJ2-7 once TRBV6-1 TRBD1 CASSEMRDSNYEQYF TGTGCCAGCAGTGAAATGAGGGACAGCAACTACGAGCAGTACTTC
TRBJ1-5 - TRBV6-1 TRBD1 CASSEWTGGNQPQHF TGTGCCAGCAGTGAGTGGACAGGGGGCAATCAGCCCCAGCATTTT
TRBJ1-5 once TRBV19 TRBD1 CASSIGWGRGSQPQHF TGTGCCAGTAGTATTGGGTGGGGCAGGGGGAGCCAGCCCCAGCATTTT
TRBJ1-2 - TRBV5-1 - CASSLPTVSGYTF TGCGCCAGCAGCTTGCCGACAGTCTCTGGCTACACCTTC
TRBJ2-1 few TRBV7-2 - CASGGVLSSYNEQFF TGTGCCAGCGGAGGGGTCCTCAGCTCCTACAATGAGCAGTTCTTC